This TCR beta chain is from a study of blood T cell repertoires in COVID-19. At the level of the study: Material from acute and convalescent COVID-19 was sourced from the United States, Italy and Spain. Nucleic acid was either cDNA or gDNA, and it came from T cells, B-cell-depleted T cells, or PBMCs.

Original data processing: Nucleated cell counts were estimated from reference gene primer amplification. TCRdb's table, derived via immunoSEQ multiplex PCR, lists solely in-frame clones and lacks some. The V and J calls and clone size are taken from that table; D and trimming were inferred from the DNA. The data hold roughly 380,000 clones, with about four fifths observed a single time. Trimming removed 5 bases from V and 2 bases from J; junction bases left unmatched: 8. The CDR3 is made up of 17 amino acids. The germline V gene encodes CDR1 SGHVS and CDR2 FQNEAQ. The sample was peripheral blood. V and J are TRBV7-8 and TRBJ1-5; 11 nucleotides agree with TRBD1. This TCR derives from a human donor with acute or convalescent COVID-19. The donor label of this sample is uncertain. The CDR3, as DNA: TGTGCCAGCAGCCTGGGACAGGGGGTAAATGGCAATCAGCCCCAGCATTTT. Its translation: CASSLGQGVNGNQPQHF.